This T cell receptor beta chain is from a study of blood T cell repertoires in COVID-19 (TCRdb year 2020). With regard to the full study: Collaborator samples came from the United States, Italy and Spain and covered acute and convalescent phases of COVID-19. Samples came from the ongoing ImmuneRACE study (first 160 participants) plus 1,254 subjects from 6 global collaborators. The material from the prospective study consisted of cDNA or gDNA derived from T cells, B-cell-depleted T cells, or PBMCs. A freely available public database, intended as a resource for researchers studying the immune response to SARS-CoV-2, is where the repertoires were released. Sample metadata almost always included a de-identified subject ID, COVID-19 status, age in years and sex. Deeply sampled blood TCRbeta repertoires from subjects exposed to, actively infected with, or recovered from COVID-19 were included in the dataset. Where available, HLA class I and class II types were taken from metadata supplied by the sample provider and were not determined by assay-based typing.

What the work shows at the level of the full study, not this receptor alone: The quantity of clinical and demographic metadata differed by source and by participant and was supplied without curation.

Remarks on this clone: The antigen it recognizes is unknown. Base qualities were left out, and no much larger clone turns up one base away.

The CDR3 starts with the cysteine, ends with the phenylalanine, and has 16 residues. The kept DNA is CDR3 alone, 48 bases in frame from the first base. V and J are truncated by 2 bases and 7 bases respectively, leaving an intervening sequence of 18 bases. As encoded in the germline V gene, CDR1 is SGHDT while CDR2 is YYEEEE. The immunoSEQ Assay, a bias-controlled multiplex PCR, was used to amplify TCRbeta CDR3 regions from genomic DNA. In the original analysis: Within the assay, amplification of reference gene primers was used to estimate how many nucleated cells each sample contained. To quantify the absolute abundance of each unique TCRbeta CDR3 rearrangement, sequence reads were collapsed and filtered. For each sample, productive Simpson clonality was calculated as the square root of Simpson's diversity index across productive rearrangements. TCRdb's version of the immuneACCESS table is confined to in-frame rearrangements and falls short of the full clone set. An unresolved V gene accounts for under half of the shortfall where checked; the remainder is of unknown origin. V and J calls and clone size are as listed in that table; D and trimming were resolved from the DNA. Counted in this sample were around 260,000 clones; approximately 88% of them appeared once. The top ten clonotypes cover about 0.7% of the sample.

Each collaborating institution followed its own protocols to collect whole blood in K2EDTA tubes. Collaborator samples were shipped for TCRbeta analysis as frozen whole blood, isolated PBMCs, or DNA extracted from either sample type. The sample taken for sequencing was peripheral blood. Recombination linked TRBV5-6 to TRBJ2-2; the D segment cannot be called with confidence. The origin of this receptor is a human donor in a cohort sampled during active COVID-19. CDR3 reads: CASSFSGLVIYGELFF. The base sequence is TGTGCCAGCAGCTTCTCGGGTCTCGTTATTTACGGGGAGCTGTTTTTT. The variable domain in full, with residues beyond the CDR3 obtained from the reference TRBV5-6 and TRBJ2-2 genes, is DAGVTQSPTHLIKTRGQQVTLRCSPKSGHDTVSWYQQALGQGPQFIFQYYEEEERQRGNFPDRFSGHQFPNYSSELNVNALLLGDSALYLCASSFSGLVIYGELFFGEGSRLTVL.